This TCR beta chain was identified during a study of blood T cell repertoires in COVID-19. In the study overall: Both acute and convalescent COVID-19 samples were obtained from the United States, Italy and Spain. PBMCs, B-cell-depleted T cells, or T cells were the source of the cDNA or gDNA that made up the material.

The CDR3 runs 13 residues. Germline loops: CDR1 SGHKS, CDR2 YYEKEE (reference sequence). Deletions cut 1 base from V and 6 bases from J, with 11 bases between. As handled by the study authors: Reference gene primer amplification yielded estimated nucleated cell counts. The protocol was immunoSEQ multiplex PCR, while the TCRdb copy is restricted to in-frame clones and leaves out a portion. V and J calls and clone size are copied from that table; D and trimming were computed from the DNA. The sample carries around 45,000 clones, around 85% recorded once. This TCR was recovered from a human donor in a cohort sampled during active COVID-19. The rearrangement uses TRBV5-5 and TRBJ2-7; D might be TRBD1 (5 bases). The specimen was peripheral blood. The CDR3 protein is CASSLLDQGEQYF. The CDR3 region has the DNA TGTGCCAGCAGCTTGTTGGACCAGGGCGAGCAGTACTTC.